The present T cell receptor beta chain was sequenced within a study of regulatory T cells in long-lasting Graves disease. Study-level points and caveats: There was favoring of TRBV28, TRBJ1-2 and TRBJ2-5 in persistent disease. Sampling was limited to peripheral blood rather than thyroid tissue.

The time point: newly diagnosed GD, antithyroid drugs for less than 3 months. PBMC RNA was the source of the TCR library. The patients were enrolled through endocrinology in Xi'an, China. This clonotype appeared many times. Its antigen is undetermined. The CDR3 has 17 amino acids. The V and J ends lost 4 bases and 5 bases, in that order; junction bases with no gene match: 9. Germline CDR1 SGHRS, CDR2 YFSETQ. Construction of the TCR beta libraries employed iRepertoire HTBI primers in conjunction with Arm-PCR of CDR3 regions. From the multiplex PCR reads, TCRdb called clonotypes with MiXCR, one entry per CDR3 protein. The table lists about 400,000 distinct CDR3 sequences, around 16% of them singletons.

The specimen comprised peripheral blood mononuclear cells (PBMCs), sampled at new diagnosis, from a patient treated with antithyroid drugs. The chain employs TRBV5-1 and TRBJ2-2; 12 bases align to TRBD1. The TCR was taken from a female donor with Graves disease. The CDR3 DNA sequence: TGCGCCAGCAGCCGCGAGGGACAGGGGGCGAGTACCGGGGAGCTGTTTTTT. Amino acids: CASSREGQGASTGELFF.